The clone carrying this T cell receptor (beta chain) was found many times. The antigen remains undetermined. The CDR3 covers 16 residues. The germline CDR1 and CDR2 sequences are LNHNV and YYDKDF (reference sequence). V was clipped by 0 bases and J by 6 bases, with 14 bases between them. For CDR3 and TCR beta VDJ profiling, genomic DNA was the template used. Each CDR3 protein is one row after TCRdb ran MiXCR on the reads. The sample has about 70,000 distinct CDR3 sequences, 45% to 55% seen once. The data were taken from a study of CD8+CD57+ T cells in acquired aplastic anemia. Overall study context: The sorted CD4+ and CD8+ cells yielded an average around 3 ug of DNA. Where healthy donors were concerned, CD4+ cells averaged about 10 million reads.

Study findings and constraints: CD8+ Simpson's diversity showed no significant patient-control difference. Patients and controls shared 25 to 30 CD8+ CDR3 sequences.

The source material was sorted CD4+, CD8+, or CD8+CD57+ T cells (not recorded which) from PBMCs. This clonotype was obtained from a human donor in good health, serving as a control. The chain links TRBV15 to TRBJ2-2; D unclear. The CDR3, as DNA: TGTGCCACCAGCAGAGATTGGAGTCAGGCCCCCGGGGAGCTGTTTTTT. Its translation is CATSRDWSQAPGELFF.